This is a list of T cell receptor beta chains from one sample in a study of blood T cell repertoires in COVID-19. Clones were sequenced by immunoSEQ multiplex PCR, and TCRdb holds only the in-frame ones, with some missing. The profile shows fewer than 250,000 clones, 80% of them singletons. The source material was PBMCs or T cells enriched from blood (not recorded which). The origin of the receptors is a woman aged 40-49 years with acute COVID-19. Each CDR3 is given with its conserved first and last residue. D genes are given only for firm matches. Part of the rows lack a size; the others show once, few, many or a class for expanded clones.

j_gene | d_gene | abundance | v_gene | CDR3aa | CDR3nt
TRBJ1-6 | TRBD1 | NA | TRBV7-9 | CASSGDRDSPLHF | TGTGCCAGCAGCGGGGACAGGGATTCACCCCTCCACTTT
TRBJ2-2 | NA | NA | TRBV9 | CASSVAAGPALGELFF | TGTGCCAGCAGCGTAGCGGCGGGGCCCGCGTTAGGGGAGCTGTTTTTT
TRBJ1-5 | TRBD1 | few | TRBV19 | CASSIGQGIGPGHF | TGTGCCAGTAGTATCGGACAGGGGATAGGCCCCGGGCATTTT
TRBJ1-4 | TRBD1 | NA | TRBV18 | CASSPRDWTGEVATNEKLFF | TGTGCCAGCTCACCACGGGATTGGACAGGGGAAGTTGCAACTAATGAAAAACTGTTTTTT
TRBJ2-7 | NA | NA | TRBV6-1 | CASSESSLRYEQYF | TGTGCCAGCAGTGAGTCTAGCCTAAGATACGAGCAGTACTTC
TRBJ2-1 | TRBD1 | NA | TRBV4-3 | CASSQDKSRGLYNEQFF | TGCGCCAGCAGCCAAGATAAAAGCAGGGGGCTCTACAATGAGCAGTTCTTC
TRBJ1-3 | NA | once | TRBV28 | CASRSGGAYSGNTIYF | TGTGCCAGCAGATCCGGAGGGGCTTACTCTGGAAACACCATATATTTT
TRBJ2-7 | TRBD1 | NA | TRBV18 | CASSPLGQGAIYEQYF | TGTGCCAGCTCACCATTGGGGCAGGGGGCTATTTACGAGCAGTACTTC
TRBJ1-6 | TRBD1 | NA | TRBV11-2 | CASSRTGTANSPLHF | TGTGCCAGCAGCCGTACCGGGACAGCAAATTCACCCCTCCACTTT
TRBJ1-1 | NA | NA | TRBV11-2 | CASSRIQGTEAFF | TGTGCCAGCAGCCGTATTCAGGGGACTGAAGCTTTCTTT
TRBJ1-1 | NA | NA | TRBV7-2 | CASSQGHGSNTEAFF | TGTGCCAGCAGCCAGGGACATGGGAGCAACACTGAAGCTTTCTTT
TRBJ2-5 | TRBD1 | once | TRBV12-3/TRBV12-4 | CASSLGAPGQEYF | TGTGCCAGCAGCTTAGGGGCTCCGGGACAGGAGTACTTC
TRBJ2-2 | NA | NA | TRBV27 | CAIGRDTLNSNTGELFF | TGTGCCATCGGACGGGACACCCTCAACTCGAACACCGGGGAGCTGTTTTTT
TRBJ2-2 | TRBD1 | NA | TRBV10-1 | CASSTLGQPGELFF | TGCGCCAGCAGCACCTTGGGACAGCCCGGGGAGCTGTTTTTT
TRBJ2-3 | NA | once | TRBV12-5 | CASGLDRLSTDTQYF | TGTGCTAGTGGTTTGGACAGGCTAAGCACAGATACGCAGTATTTT
TRBJ2-2 | NA | NA | TRBV7-2 | CASSLAEGTPGELFF | TGTGCCAGCAGCTTAGCGGAGGGGACTCCAGGGGAGCTGTTTTTT
TRBJ1-3 | TRBD1 | NA | TRBV7-2 | CASIPHPLTGQGARNTIYF | TGTGCCAGCATACCCCACCCCCTTACGGGACAGGGGGCCAGAAACACCATATATTTT
TRBJ2-7 | NA | NA | TRBV23-1 | CARGYEQYF | TGCGCTCGGGGATACGAGCAGTACTTC
TRBJ1-1 | NA | NA | TRBV7-3 | CASSPTGLTEAFF | TGTGCCAGCAGCCCCACCGGTTTGACTGAAGCTTTCTTT
TRBJ1-2 | TRBD1 | NA | TRBV30 | CAWSVKGAVGYTF | TGTGCCTGGAGTGTGAAGGGGGCCGTTGGCTACACCTTC